One and the same sample provided the 18 T cell receptor beta chains below, sequenced in a study of OX40 agonist ivuxolimab in advanced cancers. Sequencing used immunoSEQ multiplex PCR; TCRdb keeps in-frame clones, though not all of them. The table lists over 95,000 clones, 70% to 85% of them singletons. The sample here was CD4+ or CD8+ T cells sorted from blood, taken in a trial of the OX40 agonist ivuxolimab. The receptors come from an adult with an advanced solid tumor such as melanoma, head and neck, liver or kidney cancer.

This clone was recorded only once. This chain links TRBV5-1 with TRBJ2-2, with D maybe TRBD2 (6 bases). The CDR3 totals 15 residues. Trimming removed 6 bases at V and 4 bases at J, with 16 bases between. Per the germline V gene, CDR1 is SGHRS and CDR2 is YFSETQ. The CDR3 loop is CASNPRSGVTGELFF. The CDR3 DNA follows: TGCGCCAGCAACCCCCGGTCGGGAGTCACCGGGGAGCTGTTTTTT.

The gene calls are TRBV19 and TRBJ2-1, with a tentative D call TRBD1 (6 bases). V was trimmed by 3 bases and J by 6 bases, leaving 18 bases between them. There are 16 residues in the CDR3. Germline CDR1 is LNHDA and CDR2 is SQIVND (reference sequence). CDR3 DNA sequence: TGTGCCAGTAGTATTCTTGGGGGCAGGGGAAGCAATGAGCAGTTCTTC. It yields the protein CASSILGGRGSNEQFF.

The V and J genes are TRBV4-3 and TRBJ2-3, with TRBD2 matching 11 bases. The CDR3 has 19 residues. V gave up 0 bases and J gave up 5 bases; unmatched junction bases: 13. Germline V gene lookup returns CDR1 LGHNA and CDR2 YSLEER. The CDR3 nucleotides are TGCGCCAGCAGCCAAGATATCATATCGACTAGCGGGGCAGGAGATACGCAGTATTTT. The encoded protein is CASSQDIISTSGAGDTQYF.

This rearrangement joins TRBV28 to TRBJ1-2; no reliable D call. The CDR3 runs to 14 residues. CDR1 is MDHEN, CDR2 SYDVKM, per germline. V shed 6 bases and J shed 8 bases, with 19 bases lying between them. The CDR3 sequence is CASRPSASSGGYTF. The CDR3 nucleotides are TGTGCCAGCAGGCCATCGGCCTCCTCGGGGGGCTACACCTTC.

The J gene is TRBJ2-3, the V gene TRBV4-3; D possibly uses TRBD1 or TRBD2 (6 bases each). This CDR3 is 16 amino acids long. CDR1 and CDR2 from the germline V gene are LGHNA and YSLEER. V dropped 1 base and J dropped 4 bases, with 15 bases sitting between them. The CDR3 bases are TGCGCCAGCAGCCAAGGGAAGGGGGGAGCGGCAGATACGCAGTATTTT. It specifies CASSQGKGGAADTQYF.

This clone showed up just once. The chain employs TRBV2 and TRBJ2-3; D is perhaps TRBD1 (6 bases). Looked up from germline, CDR1 is SNHLY and CDR2 is FYNNEI. Deletions cut 4 bases from V and 4 bases from J, with 12 bases between. The CDR3 loop spans 14 amino acids. In DNA, the CDR3 is TGTGCCAGCAGTGGGGCCAGGGGACCAGATACGCAGTATTTT. Residues: CASSGARGPDTQYF.

V gene TRBV11-2 combines with J gene TRBJ2-1, with D perhaps TRBD1 or TRBD2 (5 bases each). Trimming removed 1 base from V and 8 bases from J, with 21 bases in between. In germline, CDR1 is SGHAT, CDR2 FQNNGV. The CDR3 has 17 residues. This CDR3 reads CASSLGTGTVRSDEQFF. The CDR3 nucleotides read TGTGCCAGCAGCTTAGGTACCGGGACGGTTCGGAGCGATGAGCAGTTCTTC.

The chain joins TRBV7-2 to TRBJ2-2; no reliable D call. From germline, CDR1 is SGHTA and CDR2 FQGNSA. Trimming removed 2 bases from V and 5 bases from J, with 6 bases in between. The CDR3 length is 13 residues. The CDR3 sequence: CASSLSSTGELFF. In DNA form, the CDR3 reads TGTGCCAGCAGCTTAAGTTCTACCGGGGAGCTGTTTTTT.

This chain uses TRBV30 with TRBJ1-5; D gene ambiguous. CDR1 GTSNPN and CDR2 SVGIG come from the germline V gene (reference sequence). The ends were cut back, 1 base at V and 1 base at J, with 5 bases in the middle. This CDR3 comprises 13 residues. CDR3: CAWSDGSNQPQHF. The CDR3 coding sequence is TGTGCCTGGAGTGACGGAAGCAATCAGCCCCAGCATTTT.

V usage is TRBV28 and J usage is TRBJ1-5, with no clear D. The CDR3 spans 16 residues. V was clipped by 5 bases and J by 1 base, with 15 bases between them. CDR1 and CDR2 (germline): MDHEN, SYDVKM. This CDR3 is CASSPLGRSSNQPQHF. The CDR3 bases are TGTGCCAGCAGTCCGCTCGGACGGTCGAGCAATCAGCCCCAGCATTTT.

The V gene is TRBV5-1, the J gene TRBJ2-3, with a tentative D call TRBD2 (6 bases). CDR1 is SGHRS and CDR2 is YFSETQ in the germline V gene. There are 16 residues in the CDR3. V was shortened by 4 bases and J by 1 base, with 16 bases between the two germline ends. The CDR3 reads CASSRRDSSGTDTQYF. CDR3 nucleotide sequence: TGCGCCAGCAGCCGGAGGGACTCCTCGGGCACAGATACGCAGTATTTT.

The J gene is TRBJ2-5, the V gene TRBV28; a weak D match, TRBD2 (5 bases). Trimming took 1 base from V and 1 from J, leaving 7 bases between them. This CDR3 is 14 amino acids long. Germline values: CDR1 MDHEN, CDR2 SYDVKM. For the CDR3, the DNA is TGTGCCAGCAGTTTATTTACTAGCCAAGAGACCCAGTACTTC. Translating gives CASSLFTSQETQYF.

This clone was counted a few times. This sequence joins TRBV7-2 and TRBJ2-7, with D possibly matching TRBD2 (7 bases). CDR3 length: 18 residues. In germline, CDR1 is SGHTA, CDR2 FQGNSA. V was trimmed by 5 bases and J by 7 bases, leaving 30 bases between them. For the CDR3, the DNA is TGTGCCAGCAGCCCGATTCGGACGGGGGGCGGGTTAGCGTGGGAGCAGTACTTC. As protein: CASSPIRTGGGLAWEQYF.

The V and J genes are TRBV28 and TRBJ2-6; 9 nucleotides match TRBD2. CDR3 size: 18 residues. J lost 0 bases, V lost 2 bases, and 5 bases had no gene match. Germline V gives CDR1 MDHEN, CDR2 SYDVKM. CDR3 sequence reads: CASSLGGSGSSGANVLTF. The CDR3 bases are TGTGCCAGCAGTTTAGGCGGTAGCGGGAGCTCTGGGGCCAACGTCCTGACTTTC.

This chain connects TRBV12-5 to TRBJ2-5, with D perhaps matching TRBD2 (6 bases). V lost 2 bases, J lost 3 bases, and 7 bases lay in between. Germline-derived CDR1 and CDR2 are LGHNT and FRNRAP. CDR3 length: 13 residues. CDR3 sequence reads: CASGLWREETQYF. DNA for the CDR3: TGTGCTAGTGGTTTGTGGAGGGAAGAGACCCAGTACTTC.

The chain is built from TRBV5-4 and TRBJ2-3, with D unresolved. The CDR3 length is 12 residues. The germline gives CDR1 SGHNT, CDR2 YYREEE (reference sequence). Trimming stripped 2 bases from V and 4 bases from J, with 5 bases between. The CDR3 sequence: CASSFISDTQYF. CDR3 nucleotide sequence: TGTGCCAGCAGCTTTATCTCAGATACGCAGTATTTT. Using reference TRBV5-4 and TRBJ2-3 for the parts outside the CDR3, the full variable domain is ETGVTQSPTHLIKTRGQQVTLRCSSQSGHNTVSWYQQALGQGPQFIFQYYREEENGRGNFPPRFSGLQFPNYSSELNVNALELDDSALYLCASSFISDTQYFGPGTRLTVL.

This clone appeared a single time. The V and J genes are TRBV11-3 and TRBJ2-5, with TRBD2 as a possible D gene (7 bases). CDR1 SGHNT and CDR2 YENEEA come from the germline V gene. The V end lost 5 bases, the J end lost 4 bases, and 14 bases lay between the germline ends. The CDR3 contains 14 residues. The DNA for the CDR3 is TGTGCCAGCAGCCAAGGGGGGGGCTTAGAGACCCAGTACTTC. Its protein product is CASSQGGGLETQYF.

The rearrangement joins TRBV2 to TRBJ2-3; 10 bases match TRBD2. The CDR3 totals 15 residues. Germline CDR1 and CDR2: SNHLY and FYNNEI. Germline trimming cut 4 bases from V and 2 bases from J; bases unmatched to any gene: 3. CDR3 residues: CASSATSGDTDTQYF. The DNA of the CDR3 is TGTGCCAGCAGTGCCACTAGCGGGGACACAGATACGCAGTATTTT.